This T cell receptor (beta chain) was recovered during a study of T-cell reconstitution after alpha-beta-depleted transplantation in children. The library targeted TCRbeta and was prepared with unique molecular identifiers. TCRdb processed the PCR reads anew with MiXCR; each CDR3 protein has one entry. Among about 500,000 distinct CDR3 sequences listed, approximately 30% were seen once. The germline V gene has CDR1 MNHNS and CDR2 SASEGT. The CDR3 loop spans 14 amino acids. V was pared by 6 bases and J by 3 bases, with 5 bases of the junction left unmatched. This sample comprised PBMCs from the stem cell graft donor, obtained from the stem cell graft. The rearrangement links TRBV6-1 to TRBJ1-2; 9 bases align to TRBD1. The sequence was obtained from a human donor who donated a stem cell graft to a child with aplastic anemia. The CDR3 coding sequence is TGTGCCAGCAGAGGACAGGGGTCTTACTATGGCTACACCTTC. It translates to CASRGQGSYYGYTF.